The 25 T cell receptor beta chains below come from one sample, sequenced in a study of graft-versus-host responses after intestinal transplantation. TCRdb keeps only in-frame clones here, not all; method: immunoSEQ multiplex PCR. Among around 100,000 clones listed, roughly 90% were seen once. No antigen has been identified for these receptors. The material was unstimulated CD4+ T cells sorted from spleen or lymph node cells, obtained before intestinal transplant. The receptors stem from a human donor who received an intestinal transplant.

V usage is TRBV5-6 and J usage is TRBJ2-7; no definite D call. V shed 4 bases and J shed 3 bases, with 8 bases lying between them. Germline V gene lookup returns CDR1 SGHDT and CDR2 YYEEEE. CDR3 size: 12 residues. The CDR3 DNA reads as TGTGCCAGCAGCCATACTAACTACGAGCAGTACTTC. This gives the protein CASSHTNYEQYF.

The chain employs TRBV5-4 and TRBJ1-3; 8 bases are a match to TRBD1. The CDR3 totals 16 residues. Trimming removed 0 bases from V and 4 bases from J; junction bases left unmatched: 6. Germline V lookup: CDR1 SGHNT, CDR2 YYREEE (reference sequence). The CDR3 reads CASSLEQGAHGNTIYF. The CDR3 DNA is TGTGCCAGCAGCTTGGAGCAGGGGGCTCACGGAAACACCATATATTTT.

The chain is built from TRBV30 and TRBJ1-4; no reliable D call. CDR1 and CDR2 (germline): GTSNPN, SVGIG (reference sequence). The ends were cut back, 6 bases at V and 7 bases at J, with 6 bases in the middle. The CDR3 covers 10 residues. This chain's CDR3 is CACPGEKLFF. In DNA, the CDR3 is TGTGCCTGTCCGGGTGAAAAACTGTTTTTT.

The chain couples TRBV6-5 to TRBJ2-4; 8 nucleotides line up with TRBD1. The CDR3 totals 14 residues. J gave up 7 bases and V 4 bases, and 6 bases lay outside the gene matches. Germline-derived CDR1 and CDR2 are MNHEY and SVGAGI. The CDR3 spells CASSFRDRKNIQYF. DNA of the CDR3: TGTGCCAGCAGTTTCCGGGACAGGAAGAACATTCAGTACTTC.

This clone has a handful of counts. In DNA, the CDR3 is TGTGCCAGCAGGACCGGGACAGCATCCTACGAGCAGTACTTC. It codes for CASRTGTASYEQYF. V gene TRBV6-1 combines with J gene TRBJ2-7; TRBD1 agrees at 7 bases. Losses at the gene ends were 6 bases for V and 1 base for J; bases not matched to a gene: 6. The length of the CDR3 is 14 residues. Per the germline V gene, CDR1 is MNHNS and CDR2 is SASEGT.

This chain uses TRBV7-2 with TRBJ2-7; 9 positions agree with TRBD2. V lost 5 bases to trimming and J lost 4 bases; unmatched junction nucleotides: 3. Per the germline V gene, CDR1 is SGHTA and CDR2 is FQGNSA. CDR3 size: 13 residues. The CDR3 sequence: CASSTSGRYEQYF. The CDR3 DNA follows: TGTGCCAGCAGCACCAGCGGGAGGTACGAGCAGTACTTC.

This sequence joins TRBV5-6 and TRBJ2-1; the D gene is possibly TRBD1 (5 bases). Looked up from germline, CDR1 is SGHDT and CDR2 is YYEEEE. The CDR3 is made up of 15 amino acids. Trimming removed 4 bases from V and 0 bases from J, with 11 bases in between. The CDR3, as DNA: TGTGCCAGCAGCCGGACATTACTCTCCTACAATGAGCAGTTCTTC. Translation: CASSRTLLSYNEQFF.

The V and J genes are TRBV29-1 and TRBJ2-4; D ambiguous. Trimming cost V 5 bases and J 8 bases, with 10 bases left between them. CDR1 and CDR2 (germline): SQVTM, ANQGSEA. This CDR3 region has 11 residues. CDR3 region: CSVLKEYIQYF. In DNA form, the CDR3 reads TGCAGCGTTCTTAAGGAGTACATTCAGTACTTC.

The CDR3 sequence is CASSEQVIGYNEQFF. The CDR3 DNA follows: TGCGCCAGCAGTGAGCAGGTCATTGGCTACAATGAGCAGTTCTTC. The V call is TRBV10-1, the J call TRBJ2-1; D remains ambiguous. Germline CDR1 and CDR2: WNHNN and SYGVQD (reference sequence). V dropped 2 bases and J dropped 3 bases, with 11 bases sitting between them. The CDR3 is 15 amino acids.

The chain has TRBV11-2 and TRBJ2-3, with D unclear. This CDR3 has 14 residues. Germline V gene lookup returns CDR1 SGHAT and CDR2 FQNNGV. Trimming removed 3 bases from V and 0 bases from J, with 7 bases in between. The CDR3 here is CASSFLDSTDTQYF. The CDR3 nucleotides are TGTGCCAGCAGCTTTTTGGACAGCACAGATACGCAGTATTTT.

V and J are TRBV19 and TRBJ2-2; a possible D gene is TRBD2 (7 bases). Germline V gives CDR1 LNHDA, CDR2 SQIVND (reference sequence). The V gene lost 8 bases and the J gene lost 3 bases, with 16 bases spanning the gap. This CDR3 is 15 amino acids long. The CDR3 sequence: CASANGGPDTGELFF. The CDR3, as DNA: TGTGCCAGTGCCAACGGGGGGCCGGACACCGGGGAGCTGTTTTTT.

This chain links TRBV19 with TRBJ2-1; 14 nucleotides match TRBD2. Losses at the gene ends were 6 bases for V and 4 bases for J; bases not matched to a gene: 2. Germline V gives CDR1 LNHDA, CDR2 SQIVND (reference sequence). CDR3 size: 15 residues. The CDR3 DNA reads as TGTGCCAGTAGGGGACTAGCGGGGGCTTACAATGAGCAGTTCTTC. Protein sequence: CASRGLAGAYNEQFF.

This chain connects TRBV7-2 to TRBJ1-5; D not certain. The CDR3 totals 14 residues. Trimming left V 2 bases short and J 2 bases short, with 7 bases between. Germline lookup yields CDR1 SGHTA and CDR2 FQGNSA. CDR3 nucleotides: TGTGCCAGCAGCTTAAATTCGGGCAATCAGCCCCAGCATTTT. It is translated as CASSLNSGNQPQHF.

The V and J genes are TRBV27 and TRBJ1-6; D ambiguous. This CDR3 spans 16 amino acids. Between the trimmed V and J ends, which lost 6 bases and 0 bases, there was a span of 12 bases. CDR1 and CDR2 (germline): MNHEY, SMNVEV (reference sequence). The CDR3 reads CASSNPDASYNSPLHF. The CDR3 region has the DNA TGTGCCAGCAGCAATCCAGACGCCTCCTATAATTCACCCCTCCACTTT.

CDR3 sequence: CASSIDRWTGKQFF. The CDR3 bases are TGTGCCAGTAGTATAGATCGATGGACAGGGAAACAGTTCTTC. The chain links TRBV19 to TRBJ2-1; TRBD1 matches at 8 bases. V dropped 0 bases and J dropped 13; count of bases not matched to a gene: 8. The CDR3 length is 14 residues. CDR1 is LNHDA and CDR2 is SQIVND in the germline V gene (reference sequence).

J is TRBJ1-1 and V is TRBV10-3; 7 bases agree with TRBD1. CDR1 is ENHRY, CDR2 SYGVKD, per germline. J was trimmed by 1 base and V by 2 bases; bases with no gene match: 1. This CDR3 comprises 14 residues. The CDR3 DNA follows: TGTGCCATCAGTGAGCAGGGGGAGAACACTGAAGCTTTCTTT. Its translation: CAISEQGENTEAFF.

The V gene is TRBV5-4, the J gene TRBJ2-1; no clear D. Germline V gene sequence: CDR1 SGHNT, CDR2 YYREEE (reference sequence). The CDR3 is 15 amino acids. V dropped 0 bases and J dropped 4 bases, with 11 bases sitting between them. CDR3 residues: CASSLGQALYNEQFF. Here the CDR3 DNA reads TGTGCCAGCAGCTTGGGCCAGGCCTTATACAATGAGCAGTTCTTC.

The V and J genes are TRBV12-5 and TRBJ1-5; 8 positions agree with TRBD1. This CDR3 has 14 amino acids. CDR1 is LGHNT, CDR2 FRNRAP, per germline. With 6 bases clipped from V and 6 bases from J, the junction kept 7 bases outside the gene matches. The CDR3 bases are TGTGCTAGTGGCTACACAGGGGGTAGTCAGCCCCAGCATTTT. Translated, it gives CASGYTGGSQPQHF.

V and J are TRBV6-1 and TRBJ1-5, with TRBD1 identical over 10 bases. Germline V CDR1 and CDR2: MNHNS, SASEGT. Losses at the gene ends were 6 bases for V and 6 bases for J; bases not matched to a gene: 8. The CDR3 is 15 amino acids. The CDR3 nucleotides are TGTGCCAGCAGGGCCGGGACAGGGGTGGTTCAGCCCCAGCATTTT. This translates into CASRAGTGVVQPQHF.

The count of this clone is one. This chain connects TRBV7-9 to TRBJ1-3; no definite D call. CDR3 length equals 14 residues. Germline V gene data show CDR1 as SEHNR and CDR2 as FQNEAQ (reference sequence). With 5 bases removed from V and 2 bases from J, the gap between germline ends came to 10 bases. CDR3 nucleotide sequence: TGTGCCAGCAGCCCCCGTGGGGCTGGAAACACCATATATTTT. Amino acids: CASSPRGAGNTIYF.

The V and J genes are TRBV4-1 and TRBJ2-1, with 10 positions matching TRBD1. V trimming: 2 bases; J trimming: 4 bases; junction bases outside the gene matches: 11. Germline V gene sequence: CDR1 MGHRA, CDR2 YSYEKL. There are 18 residues in the CDR3. Here the CDR3 reads CASSQHTIRQGAYNEQFF. The CDR3 DNA follows: TGCGCCAGCAGCCAACACACGATTCGACAGGGGGCGTACAATGAGCAGTTCTTC.

The chain uses TRBV7-3 and TRBJ2-7; the match to TRBD1 covers 8 bases. Losses at the gene ends were 6 bases for V and 2 bases for J; bases not matched to a gene: 9. This CDR3 spans 15 amino acids. Germline loops: CDR1 SGHTA, CDR2 FQGTGA. The CDR3 loop is CASRLYRGFAYEQYF. The CDR3 nucleotides are TGTGCCAGCAGACTCTACAGGGGGTTCGCCTACGAGCAGTACTTC.

The chain combines TRBV18 with TRBJ2-5; D may be TRBD2 (5 bases). V dropped 3 bases and J dropped 6 bases, with 17 bases sitting between them. The CDR3 runs 15 residues. In germline, CDR1 is KGHSH, CDR2 LQKENI. In DNA, the CDR3 is TGTGCCAGCTCACCGAGGGCCGATATGAGAAAGACCCAGTACTTC. Protein product: CASSPRADMRKTQYF.

The chain uses TRBV5-1 and TRBJ2-5; 8 bases are a match to TRBD1. CDR1 and CDR2 from the germline V gene are SGHRS and YFSETQ. J lost 4 bases, V lost 2 bases, and 4 bases had no gene match. This CDR3 contains 14 residues. CDR3: CASSFGTGGETQYF. In DNA form, the CDR3 reads TGCGCCAGCAGCTTCGGGACAGGTGGAGAGACCCAGTACTTC. Filled out from reference TRBV5-1 and TRBJ2-5, the complete variable domain reads KAGVTQTPRYLIKTRGQQVTLSCSPISGHRSVSWYQQTPGQGLQFLFEYFSETQRNKGNFPGRFSGRQFSNSRSEMNVSTLELGDSALYLCASSFGTGGETQYFGPGTRLLVL.

The chain recombines TRBV5-4 with TRBJ2-1; D gene unclear. The CDR3 has 15 amino acids. V was cut by 0 bases and J by 1 base, with 8 bases left in between. CDR1 and CDR2 (germline): SGHNT, YYREEE (reference sequence). The CDR3 spells CASSLDPSSYNEQFF. In DNA, the CDR3 is TGTGCCAGCAGCTTGGATCCGAGTTCCTACAATGAGCAGTTCTTC.